Below are 32 T cell receptor beta chains sequenced from a single sample in a study of regulatory T cells in long-lasting Graves disease. CDR3 regions were amplified by Arm-PCR using iRepertoire HTBI primers to build TCR beta libraries. Via MiXCR, TCRdb re-called the multiplex PCR reads, giving one row per CDR3 protein. Among more than 650,000 distinct CDR3 sequences listed, about 32% were seen once. The sample's time point: persistent/refractory GD, antithyroid drugs over 5 years with positive TRAb. PBMC-extracted RNA yielded the TCR library. This sample comprised peripheral blood mononuclear cells (PBMCs), obtained when the disease was refractory, from a patient treated with antithyroid drugs. The receptors stem from a female donor with Graves disease.

The chain has TRBV15 and TRBJ1-1, with D hard to call. CDR1 LNHNV and CDR2 YYDKDF come from the germline V gene (reference sequence). The V end lost 0 bases, the J end lost 0 bases, and 5 bases lay between the germline ends. The CDR3 totals 14 residues. The CDR3 region is CATSRDRLNTEAFF. The CDR3 region has the DNA TGTGCCACCAGCAGAGACAGGTTGAACACTGAAGCTTTCTTT.

The rearrangement uses TRBV20-1 and TRBJ2-7; D perhaps matches TRBD1 (6 bases). CDR3 size: 13 residues. Per the germline V gene, CDR1 is DFQATT and CDR2 is SNEGSKA (reference sequence). The ends were cut back, 2 bases at V and 1 base at J, with 9 bases in the middle. This CDR3 reads CSARLQGSYEQYF. CDR3 nucleotides: TGCAGTGCTAGACTGCAGGGGTCCTACGAGCAGTACTTC.

This clonotype was counted many times. This chain links TRBV11-2 with TRBJ1-4, with D unresolved. Germline loops: CDR1 SGHAT, CDR2 FQNNGV. V lost 0 bases and J lost 8, with 4 bases in between. This CDR3 has 12 amino acids. The CDR3 bases are TGTGCCAGCAGCTTAGAGCGCGAAAAACTGTTTTTT. Protein: CASSLEREKLFF.

The chain carries TRBV10-3 and TRBJ2-7; 8 nucleotides line up with TRBD1. The CDR3 contains 17 residues. Germline CDR1 ENHRY, CDR2 SYGVKD. The J segment lost 7 bases and the V segment lost 2 bases, leaving 16 bases of the junction unmatched. CDR3 coding DNA: TGTGCCATCAGTGAGCCGACAGGGGCGGAGGAAGGAGGGGAGCAGTACTTC. Translating gives CAISEPTGAEEGGEQYF.

This clonotype has at least ten counts. The chain has TRBV12-3 or TRBV12-4 and TRBJ1-1; D not resolved. This CDR3 comprises 15 residues. Between the trimmed V and J ends, which lost 3 bases and 1 base, there was a span of 12 bases. Written as DNA, the CDR3 is TGTGCCAGCAGTTTCTTATTAGGGTGGAACACTGAAGCTTTCTTT. This gives the protein CASSFLLGWNTEAFF.

This clonotype was recorded at least ten times. This sequence joins TRBV12-3 or TRBV12-4 and TRBJ1-2; no reliable D call. CDR3 size: 12 residues. Trimming took 7 bases from V and 7 from J, leaving 13 bases between them. The CDR3 reads CASNPGGFGYTF. The CDR3 nucleotides read TGTGCCAGCAACCCGGGTGGGTTTGGCTACACCTTC.

This clonotype occurred many times. The chain links TRBV14 to TRBJ1-2, with TRBD1 matching 8 bases. The CDR3 runs to 14 residues. V dropped 1 base and J dropped 4; count of bases not matched to a gene: 2. Germline V gene lookup returns CDR1 SGHDN and CDR2 FVKESK. CDR3 DNA sequence: TGTGCCAGCAGCCAAGGGACAGGGCCCTATGGCTACACCTTC. Its protein is CASSQGTGPYGYTF.

The chain joins TRBV15 to TRBJ2-7; 7 nucleotides match TRBD2. Germline V gene data show CDR1 as LNHNV and CDR2 as YYDKDF (reference sequence). The CDR3 has 16 residues. V shed 0 bases, J shed 6 bases, and the junction held 11 bases outside the gene matches. This CDR3 reads CATSRDLRRGRAEQYF. DNA of the CDR3: TGTGCCACCAGCAGAGATTTAAGAAGAGGGAGGGCCGAGCAGTACTTC.

The rearrangement links TRBV20-1 to TRBJ1-1, with 10 positions matching TRBD1. CDR1 and CDR2 from the germline V gene are DFQATT and SNEGSKA (reference sequence). There are 13 residues in the CDR3. After removal of 6 bases from V and 4 bases from J, the junction contained 5 bases not matched to a gene. This CDR3 is CSAGTGAGTEAFF. The CDR3 DNA is TGCAGTGCCGGGACAGGGGCTGGCACTGAAGCTTTCTTT.

The sample holds one count of this clonotype. This chain links TRBV6-5 with TRBJ2-3, with 13 positions matching TRBD2. The CDR3 has 16 amino acids. V dropped 3 bases and J dropped 3; count of bases not matched to a gene: 3. Germline V gene lookup returns CDR1 MNHEY and CDR2 SVGAGI. The CDR3 loop reads CASSYGLAGVTDTQYF. The CDR3 nucleotides are TGTGCCAGCAGTTATGGACTAGCGGGAGTAACAGATACGCAGTATTTT.

This clonotype was detected many times. The chain has TRBV12-3 or TRBV12-4 and TRBJ1-2; D call uncertain. CDR3 length equals 11 residues. Trimming left V 4 bases short and J 7 bases short, with 7 bases between. In DNA form, the CDR3 reads TGTGCCAGCAGTTGGCTGGTTGGCTACACCTTC. Protein sequence: CASSWLVGYTF.

This clonotype was recorded a few times. The chain combines TRBV20-1 with TRBJ1-2, with 8 bases fitting TRBD1. J lost 3 bases, V lost 6 bases, and 9 bases had no gene match. The germline V gene has CDR1 DFQATT and CDR2 SNEGSKA (reference sequence). This CDR3 has 14 residues. DNA of the CDR3: TGCAGTGCCCCAAAGGACAGGGTGCACTATGGCTACACCTTC. Its protein product is CSAPKDRVHYGYTF.

The table lists this clonotype with a few counts. The chain employs TRBV12-3 or TRBV12-4 and TRBJ1-5; D call uncertain. There are 14 residues in the CDR3. V lost 3 bases to trimming and J lost 7 bases, with 13 bases between them. CDR3 region: CASSLGRIMQPQHF. The CDR3 bases are TGTGCCAGCAGTTTGGGCAGGATTATGCAGCCCCAGCATTTT.

The chain combines TRBV7-6 with TRBJ2-5; 13 bases match TRBD2. Germline loops: CDR1 SGHVS, CDR2 FNYEAQ. With V trimmed by 5 bases and J by 5 bases, 8 bases remained unmatched. The CDR3 is 16 residues long. The CDR3 sequence: CASSPWTSGGGETQYF. The CDR3 DNA sequence: TGTGCCAGCAGCCCCTGGACTAGCGGGGGCGGGGAGACCCAGTACTTC. The variable domain in full, with the rest retrieved from reference TRBV7-6 and TRBJ2-5, is GAGVSQSPRYKVTKRGQDVALRCDPISGHVSLYWYRQALGQGPEFLTYFNYEAQQDKSGLPNDRFSAERPEGSISTLTIQRTEQRDSAMYRCASSPWTSGGGETQYFGPGTRLLVL.

CDR3 coding DNA: TGTGCCACCCCAGGGACTAGCGGGAACACCGGGGAGCTGTTTTTT. Translating it yields CATPGTSGNTGELFF. The V gene is TRBV15, the J gene TRBJ2-2, with 11 bases matching TRBD2. The CDR3 sequence is 15 residues long. Trimming cost V 8 bases and J 1 base; bases outside gene matches: 3. CDR1 LNHNV and CDR2 YYDKDF come from the germline V gene (reference sequence).

The chain joins TRBV7-9 to TRBJ2-1; 10 nucleotides align to TRBD2. Germline CDR1 reads SEHNR; CDR2 reads FQNEAQ (reference sequence). The CDR3 length is 15 residues. Trimming cost V 5 bases and J 5 bases; bases outside gene matches: 6. The CDR3 loop is CASSTGTSDNNEQFF. CDR3 in DNA: TGTGCCAGCAGCACCGGGACTAGCGATAACAATGAGCAGTTCTTC. The full variable domain, in which reference TRBV7-9 and TRBJ2-1 provide the parts outside the CDR3, is DTGVSQNPRHKITKRGQNVTFRCDPISEHNRLYWYRQTLGQGPEFLTYFQNEAQLEKSRLLSDRFSAERPKGSFSTLEIQRTEQGDSAMYLCASSTGTSDNNEQFFGPGTRLTVL.

The chain couples TRBV2 to TRBJ2-5, with TRBD2 matching over 12 bases. V shed 8 bases, J shed 8 bases, and the junction held 0 bases outside the gene matches. The CDR3 covers 11 residues. Germline lookup yields CDR1 SNHLY and CDR2 FYNNEI. Here the CDR3 DNA reads TGTGCCAGCGGACTAGCGGGAACCCAGTACTTC. As protein: CASGLAGTQYF.

The V call is TRBV6-1, the J call TRBJ1-6, with 7 positions matching TRBD1. The V segment lost 6 bases and the J segment 7 bases; nucleotides outside the gene matches: 15. The CDR3 runs 17 residues. Germline CDR1 MNHNS, CDR2 SASEGT. The CDR3 DNA reads TGTGCCAGCAGCTACAAAATAAGGGGGCTGGAGAATTCACCCCTCCACTTT. This codes for CASSYKIRGLENSPLHF.

This clonotype was counted only a few times. The rearrangement joins TRBV28 to TRBJ1-5; TRBD1 agrees at 7 bases. This CDR3 contains 17 residues. Germline-derived CDR1 and CDR2 are MDHEN and SYDVKM. V dropped 7 bases and J dropped 2; count of bases not matched to a gene: 14. The CDR3 nucleotides read TGTGCCAGCACTCTAATAGACAGGGCCGTTCGCAATCAGCCCCAGCATTTT. It is translated as CASTLIDRAVRNQPQHF.

The chain combines TRBV6-1 with TRBJ2-7; D might be TRBD1 or TRBD2, each matching 5 bases. V was shortened by 6 bases and J by 2 bases, with 14 bases between the two germline ends. CDR3 length: 14 residues. Germline CDR1 is MNHNS and CDR2 is SASEGT. Written as DNA, the CDR3 is TGTGCCAGCAGCCTAGCAGAGGACACCTACGAGCAGTACTTC. The encoded protein is CASSLAEDTYEQYF.

This clonotype has a handful of counts. The V and J genes are TRBV12-3 or TRBV12-4 and TRBJ2-7; possibly TRBD1 for D (6 bases). With 7 bases removed from V and 2 bases from J, the gap between germline ends came to 15 bases. This CDR3 comprises 14 residues. The DNA of the CDR3 is TGTGCCAGCACCCTACAGGGTCCGACCTACGAGCAGTACTTC. Amino acid sequence: CASTLQGPTYEQYF.

A few counts support this clonotype. The genes are TRBV6-1 and TRBJ2-7; TRBD2 is a possible D gene (5 bases). CDR1 and CDR2 from the germline V gene are MNHNS and SASEGT. With 6 bases removed from V and 0 bases from J, the gap between germline ends came to 15 bases. The CDR3 loop spans 15 amino acids. The CDR3 nucleotides are TGTGCCAGCAGCCCACCCTCCGGAGGCTCCTACGAGCAGTACTTC. Translated: CASSPPSGGSYEQYF.

The chain combines TRBV3-1 with TRBJ1-2; a possible D gene is TRBD1 (5 bases). The CDR3 totals 15 residues. CDR1 is LGHDT and CDR2 is YNNKEL in the germline V gene (reference sequence). With 0 bases removed from V and 6 bases from J, the gap between germline ends came to 14 bases. The CDR3 nucleotides are TGTGCCAGCAGCCAAGATAGTCAGGGCTTGAATGGCTACACCTTC. This encodes CASSQDSQGLNGYTF.

The chain employs TRBV11-2 and TRBJ2-7; D call uncertain. The CDR3 runs to 13 residues. Germline CDR1 is SGHAT and CDR2 is FQNNGV. Between the trimmed V and J ends, which lost 0 bases and 5 bases, there was a span of 8 bases. CDR3 DNA: TGTGCCAGCAGCTTAGACGGAGCTCACGAGCAGTACTTC. Translation gives CASSLDGAHEQYF.

This clonotype was seen many times. This chain links TRBV28 with TRBJ1-6; D perhaps matches TRBD1 (6 bases). The germline gives CDR1 MDHEN, CDR2 SYDVKM. CDR3 length: 15 amino acids. V lost 3 bases to trimming and J lost 10 bases, with 16 bases between them. CDR3 protein: CASSFSGTRGSPLHF. The CDR3 bases are TGTGCCAGCAGTTTCTCCGGGACACGGGGGTCACCCCTCCACTTT.

A word on this clonotype: A much larger clonotype is one base distant, so this may be a read error. This chain's CDR3 is CSANGVNKKLFF. The CDR3 region has the DNA TGCAGTGCCAATGGCGTTAATAAAAAACTGTTTTTT. The chain joins TRBV20-1 to TRBJ1-4, with unresolved D. CDR1 is DFQATT, CDR2 SNEGSKA, per germline (reference sequence). The CDR3 is made up of 12 amino acids.

This clonotype was observed a handful of times. The V gene is TRBV29-1, the J gene TRBJ1-2; D might be TRBD1 (5 bases). CDR1 SQVTM and CDR2 ANQGSEA come from the germline V gene. The CDR3 extends over 13 amino acids. V was trimmed by 1 base and J by 7 bases, leaving 13 bases between them. The CDR3 is CSVEGGGSAGYTF. DNA of the CDR3: TGCAGCGTTGAAGGTGGGGGTTCGGCTGGCTACACCTTC.

The chain has TRBV3-1 and TRBJ1-1, with 7 positions matching TRBD1. Germline assignment: CDR1 LGHDT and CDR2 YNNKEL (reference sequence). The CDR3 covers 18 residues. J gave up 0 bases and V 0 bases, and 10 bases lay outside the gene matches. The DNA of the CDR3 is TGTGCCAGCAGCCAAGACCACAGGGGCGCTTCTATGAACACTGAAGCTTTCTTT. This sequence encodes CASSQDHRGASMNTEAFF. Complete variable domain (other parts from reference TRBV3-1 and TRBJ1-1): DTAVSQTPKYLVTQMGNDKSIKCEQNLGHDTMYWYKQDSKKFLKIMFSYNNKELIINETVPNRFSPKSPDKAHLNLHINSLELGDSAVYFCASSQDHRGASMNTEAFFGQGTRLTVV.

The chain recombines TRBV5-1 with TRBJ1-1; the match to TRBD1 covers 8 bases. CDR1 is SGHRS, CDR2 YFSETQ, per germline. CDR3 size: 14 residues. V gave up 1 base and J gave up 11 bases; unmatched junction bases: 10. The DNA for the CDR3 is TGCGCCAGCAGCTTGAAAGCAGGGGGCGCGTCTGCTTTCTTT. Protein product: CASSLKAGGASAFF.

This clonotype has only a few counts. The chain links TRBV11-2 to TRBJ1-2, with D possibly TRBD1 on 5 matching bases. This CDR3 is 15 amino acids long. The germline V gene has CDR1 SGHAT and CDR2 FQNNGV. Trimming left V 5 bases short and J 3 bases short, with 16 bases between. CDR3 nucleotide sequence: TGTGCCAGCAGCCGACAGACCATGAGAGACTATGGCTACACCTTC. Protein sequence: CASSRQTMRDYGYTF.

The chain joins TRBV6-5 to TRBJ2-7; 10 nucleotides agree with TRBD1. Germline CDR1 reads MNHEY; CDR2 reads SVGAGI. The CDR3 extends over 16 amino acids. V lost 4 bases and J lost 6; bases outside the gene matches: 12. CDR3 nucleotides: TGTGCCAGCAGTTCCTACCGGGGGACAGGGGAATTCGAGCAGTACTTC. It is translated as CASSSYRGTGEFEQYF.

This clonotype was seen a few times. The chain combines TRBV20-1 with TRBJ1-2, with D hard to call. Germline values: CDR1 DFQATT, CDR2 SNEGSKA (reference sequence). The CDR3 contains 14 residues. V dropped 5 bases and J dropped 0 bases, with 13 bases sitting between them. Here the CDR3 reads CSAGGQLANYGYTF. In nucleotides, the CDR3 is TGCAGTGCTGGTGGGCAGTTAGCTAACTATGGCTACACCTTC.